This passage covers 29 T cell receptor beta chains from one sample sequenced in a study of T cell repertoires in cytomegalovirus infection. TCRdb independently ran MiXCR on the reads; one entry per CDR3 protein. The top ten clones hold less than 9.5% of a sample with hundreds of thousands of distinct CDR3 sequences, 20% to 30% of them seen once. Sequencing was performed on CD8+ T cells from PBMCs. The source is a human donor in good health (CMV status not recorded). Some clones in this sample may be carry-over from other donors' samples.

V usage is TRBV29-1 and J usage is TRBJ2-7; 8 bases align to TRBD2. The V gene end was trimmed by 7 bases and the J gene end by 6 bases; junction bases not matched to a gene: 11. The V gene's germline CDR1 is SQVTM and CDR2 ANQGSEA. The CDR3 covers 13 residues. CDR3 DNA: TGCAGCGCCGCGGGGGGCGCCCCCTCCGAGCAGTACTTC. Protein product: CSAAGGAPSEQYF.

At least ten counts were recorded for this clonotype. The CDR3, as DNA: TGTGCCAGCAGTTTGCAACAGGTCTACAATGAGCAGTTCTTC. Protein sequence: CASSLQQVYNEQFF. V gene TRBV12-3 or TRBV12-4 combines with J gene TRBJ2-1, with a weak D call TRBD1 (5 bases). V lost 3 bases, J lost 3 bases, and 9 bases lay in between. The CDR3 runs 14 residues.

V and J are TRBV12-3 or TRBV12-4 and TRBJ1-2, with D possibly being TRBD1 (6 bases). Trimming cost V 7 bases and J 0 bases, with 18 bases left between them. The CDR3 totals 16 residues. The CDR3 DNA sequence: TGTGCCAGCACCAACAGGGAAATCGGGTCTAACTATGGCTACACCTTC. Amino acids: CASTNREIGSNYGYTF.

There are many counts of this clonotype. The V call is TRBV7-2, the J call TRBJ2-3, with a weak D call TRBD1 (5 bases). Germline V CDR1 and CDR2: SGHTA, FQGNSA. The CDR3 totals 14 residues. V was pared by 5 bases and J by 2 bases, with 11 bases between. The CDR3 is CASSPDSYTDTQYF. The CDR3 DNA reads as TGTGCCAGCAGCCCTGACAGTTACACAGATACGCAGTATTTT.

V and J are TRBV4-1 and TRBJ2-1; no clear D. The CDR3 runs to 14 residues. Germline V CDR1 and CDR2: MGHRA, YSYEKL. V dropped 0 bases and J dropped 6 bases, with 9 bases sitting between them. The CDR3 region is CASSQDKLFNEQFF. The CDR3, as DNA: TGCGCCAGCAGCCAAGACAAACTCTTCAATGAGCAGTTCTTC.

The rearrangement joins TRBV14 to TRBJ2-3; TRBD2 agrees at 9 bases. Germline V CDR1 and CDR2: SGHDN, FVKESK. Trimming at V came to 5 bases and at J to 3 bases, leaving 6 bases not matched to a gene. The CDR3 loop spans 15 amino acids. The CDR3 DNA is TGTGCCAGCAGCGTCCCAGGACTAGCGACAGATACGCAGTATTTT. Encoded protein: CASSVPGLATDTQYF.

The CDR3 DNA reads TGCAGTGCTCGACAGGGCAGGGCCTACGAGCAGTACTTC. Encoded protein: CSARQGRAYEQYF. J is TRBJ2-7 and V is TRBV20-1; TRBD1 matches at 7 bases. Unmatched junction bases numbered 6, after V lost 5 bases and J lost 2 bases. CDR1 is DFQATT, CDR2 SNEGSKA, per germline (reference sequence). The CDR3 runs to 13 residues.

The chain links TRBV20-1 to TRBJ2-7; TRBD2 is a possible D gene (5 bases). The CDR3 covers 16 residues. V was clipped by 2 bases and J by 2 bases, with 19 bases between them. Germline assignment: CDR1 DFQATT and CDR2 SNEGSKA (reference sequence). CDR3 DNA: TGCAGTGCTAGACCCACCCACACCGCGAGGGCCTACGAGCAGTACGTC. Its protein product is CSARPTHTARAYEQYV.

This clonotype was counted a few times. This chain joins TRBV7-3 and TRBJ2-3; perhaps TRBD2 as D (5 bases). This CDR3 comprises 16 residues. The V and J ends lost 0 bases and 4 bases respectively, with 14 bases between them. Germline loops: CDR1 SGHTA, CDR2 FQGTGA. The CDR3 nucleotides read TGTGCCAGCAGCTTAACCGGGAACGGAGCAGCAGATACGCAGTATTTT. Residues: CASSLTGNGAADTQYF.

This chain links TRBV7-2 with TRBJ2-2, with a possible D match to TRBD2 (7 bases). CDR1 is SGHTA, CDR2 FQGNSA, per germline. V was clipped by 4 bases and J by 4 bases, with 13 bases between them. The CDR3 is made up of 15 amino acids. CDR3 loop: CASSSLGGATGELFF. The CDR3 coding sequence is TGTGCCAGCAGCTCCTTGGGGGGGGCCACCGGGGAGCTGTTTTTT.

The sample holds many counts of this clonotype. The chain uses TRBV7-9 and TRBJ1-1; D is undetermined. Trimming cost V 3 bases and J 8 bases, with 13 bases left between them. CDR1 is SEHNR, CDR2 FQNEAQ, per germline (reference sequence). CDR3 length: 13 residues. CDR3 amino acids: CASSLGSRHEAFF. CDR3 bases: TGTGCCAGCAGCTTGGGAAGTCGACACGAAGCTTTCTTT.

This clonotype has ten or more counts. CDR3 amino acids: CASSETGWTEAFF. CDR3 bases: TGTGCCAGCAGCGAAACAGGGTGGACTGAAGCTTTCTTT. The chain uses TRBV7-9 and TRBJ1-1; D might be TRBD1 (6 bases). CDR3 length: 13 amino acids. Trimming left V 5 bases short and J 5 bases short, with 12 bases between. Germline CDR1 SEHNR, CDR2 FQNEAQ (reference sequence).

In the case of this clonotype: At one end the junction does not follow the germline gene, possibly because of a read error. The chain couples TRBV6-6 to TRBJ2-2, with D uncertain. The CDR3 totals 11 residues. Germline CDR1 and CDR2: MNHNY and SVGAGI (reference sequence). The CDR3: CAGDNIGELFF. In DNA form, the CDR3 reads TGTGCCGGAGACAACATCGGGGAGCTGTTTTTT.

This clonotype has a handful of counts. For the CDR3, the DNA is TGCAGTGCTAGGGAGTTAGCCGTGTTGATCAAAAACATTCAGTACTTC. Protein: CSARELAVLIKNIQYF. The chain is built from TRBV20-1 and TRBJ2-4; the D is unclear. CDR1 is DFQATT, CDR2 SNEGSKA, per germline (reference sequence). The length of the CDR3 is 16 residues. V lost 3 bases and J lost 3, with 18 bases in between.

The rearrangement uses TRBV4-1 and TRBJ2-7; no clear D. The V end was cut by 0 bases, the J end by 2 bases, with 17 bases between. Germline lookup yields CDR1 MGHRA and CDR2 YSYEKL. This CDR3 has 17 residues. CDR3 residues: CASSQERRSFDAYEQYV. Written as DNA, the CDR3 is TGCGCCAGCAGCCAAGAGCGTAGGTCGTTCGATGCCTACGAGCAGTACGTC.

The table lists this clonotype with a few counts. The CDR3 protein is CASSKTGNTEAFF. Here the CDR3 DNA reads TGTGCCAGCAGCAAGACAGGAAACACTGAAGCTTTCTTT. This rearrangement joins TRBV6-5 to TRBJ1-1; a possible D gene is TRBD1 (6 bases). The V and J ends lost 6 bases and 2 bases respectively, with 10 bases between them. Germline V lookup: CDR1 MNHEY, CDR2 SVGAGI. The CDR3 has 13 residues.

This clonotype has a count of ten or more. V gene TRBV5-6 combines with J gene TRBJ2-7, with a weak D call TRBD2 (5 bases). This CDR3 spans 15 amino acids. CDR1 SGHDT and CDR2 YYEEEE come from the germline V gene. The V gene lost 1 base and the J gene lost 0 bases, with 11 bases spanning the gap. CDR3 nucleotides: TGTGCCAGCAGCTTGAGCAGCGGAGACTCCTACGAGCAGTACTTC. Amino acids: CASSLSSGDSYEQYF.

This clonotype occurred a few times. In DNA, the CDR3 is TGCGCCAGCAGCCAAGATTTCACTTCCCGCTCCTACAATGAGCAGTTCTTC. Translation gives CASSQDFTSRSYNEQFF. The chain employs TRBV4-3 and TRBJ2-1; no clear D. V was clipped by 0 bases and J by 0 bases, with 12 bases between them. In germline, CDR1 is LGHNA, CDR2 YSLEER. The CDR3 loop spans 17 amino acids.

This chain joins TRBV20-1 and TRBJ1-1; D gene uncertain. The V gene lost 0 bases and the J gene lost 1 base, with 9 bases spanning the gap. The CDR3 runs to 14 residues. Germline loops: CDR1 DFQATT, CDR2 SNEGSKA (reference sequence). CDR3 DNA sequence: TGCAGTGCTAGAGACGCAGGACGGAACACTGAAGCTTTCTTT. As protein: CSARDAGRNTEAFF.

This clonotype occurred once. This may arise from a read error, as a much more abundant clone is one base away. This sequence joins TRBV6-1 and TRBJ1-1; D gene uncertain. This CDR3 region has 14 residues. Germline loops: CDR1 MNHNS, CDR2 SASEGT. The CDR3 protein is CVSNLGPWNTEAFF. In nucleotides, the CDR3 is TGTGTCAGCAACCTCGGACCATGGAACACTGAAGCTTTCTTT.

In this sample, this clonotype turned up a few times. The chain uses TRBV2 and TRBJ1-2; weak D call: TRBD1 (5 bases). The CDR3 contains 16 residues. The germline CDR1 and CDR2 sequences are SNHLY and FYNNEI. Trimming removed 1 base at V and 5 bases at J, with 17 bases between. CDR3 bases: TGTGCCAGCAGTGAAGGGCGGGGCCCTACACCTTATGGCTACACCTTC. Amino acids: CASSEGRGPTPYGYTF.

This CDR3 reads CASTRWDQPDGYGYTF. The CDR3 DNA reads as TGTGCCAGCACTCGCTGGGACCAGCCGGACGGCTATGGCTACACCTTC. V usage is TRBV12-3 or TRBV12-4 and J usage is TRBJ1-2; a possible D gene is TRBD1 (5 bases). Trimming took off 7 bases at V and 4 bases at J, with 22 bases between the two ends. CDR3 length: 16 amino acids.

The chain couples TRBV4-1 to TRBJ2-2, with TRBD2 as a possible D gene (7 bases). Germline values: CDR1 MGHRA, CDR2 YSYEKL. The CDR3 has 17 residues. Between the trimmed V and J ends, which lost 5 bases and 3 bases, there was a span of 19 bases. The CDR3 DNA sequence: TGCGCCAGCAGCTATGGGGGGGGGGCCGCGGACACCGGGGAGCTGTTTTTT. It yields the protein CASSYGGGAADTGELFF.

On this clonotype: The junction departs from the called germline gene at one end, perhaps through a read error. This sequence joins TRBV6-5 and TRBJ2-7, with D perhaps given as TRBD1 or TRBD2 (7 bases each). In germline, CDR1 is MNHEY, CDR2 SVGAGI. This CDR3 is built from 14 residues. CDR3 sequence: CVSSPAGTAYEQYF. CDR3 in DNA: TGTGTCAGCAGTCCAGCGGGGACAGCCTACGAGCAGTACTTC.

This clonotype turned up a few times. The chain has TRBV28 and TRBJ2-7; tentative D call: TRBD1 (6 bases). The germline V gene has CDR1 MDHEN and CDR2 SYDVKM. V dropped 6 bases and J dropped 1 base, with 16 bases sitting between them. The CDR3 is 15 amino acids. The CDR3 DNA is TGTGCCAGCAGCCTTAGACGGGACATATCCTACGAGCAGTACGTC. This gives the protein CASSLRRDISYEQYV.

On this clonotype itself: At one end the junction does not follow the germline gene, possibly because of a read error. The chain recombines TRBV12-3 or TRBV12-4 with TRBJ2-7; D ambiguous. The length of the CDR3 is 11 residues. The CDR3 reads CAGSPDYEQYF. CDR3 DNA: TGTGCCGGCAGCCCCGATTACGAGCAGTACTTC.

This clonotype was seen a handful of times. V and J are TRBV6-6 and TRBJ1-5, with D hard to call. CDR1 is MNHNY and CDR2 is SVGAGI in the germline V gene (reference sequence). The length of the CDR3 is 15 residues. V shed 4 bases and J shed 0 bases, with 10 bases lying between them. In DNA, the CDR3 is TGTGCCAGCAGTTTCCCGACCGATAGCAATCAGCCCCAGCATTTT. Amino acids: CASSFPTDSNQPQHF.

Note on this clonotype: Given a much more abundant clone one base away, this may be a read error. The J gene is TRBJ1-2, the V gene TRBV12-3 or TRBV12-4; D unresolved. The length of the CDR3 is 14 residues. The V end lost 3 bases, the J end lost 10 bases, and 18 bases lay between the germline ends. Here the CDR3 DNA reads TGTGCCAGCAGTTTGGTATTCTTGGTGGATGACTACACCTTC. It translates to CASSLVFLVDDYTF.

This clonotype was seen many times. The junction departs from the called germline gene at one end, perhaps through a read error. This chain links TRBV19 with TRBJ1-6, with TRBD1 as a possible D gene (5 bases). CDR3 length: 16 residues. Germline V gives CDR1 LNHDA, CDR2 SQIVND (reference sequence). The CDR3 protein is CASWDGPLSYNSPPHF. The CDR3 DNA reads TGTGCCAGTTGGGACGGCCCACTCTCCTATAATTCACCCCCCCACTTT.